What follows describes a single T cell receptor (beta chain). The antigen is unknown. The record originates from a study of post-analysis software for immune sequencing data. The V end lost 5 bases, the J end lost 1 base, and 14 bases lay between the germline ends. The length of the CDR3 is 15 residues. Germline CDR1 and CDR2: SGHTA and FQGNSA. Whole-study results and caveats: The authors found that F measure strongly co-clustered same-batch samples. A significant reduction in normalized Chao1 diversity was observed in multiple sclerosis patients versus controls. When patients were compared with controls, a handful of TRBV segments were more frequent, TRBV5-6, TRBV5-1 and TRBV20-1 among them.

Researchers reported that TCR beta cDNA libraries carried unique molecular identifiers. With about 0.95 to 10 million T cells as the source, a few hundred thousand cDNA molecules resulted. Each CDR3 protein gets one entry after TCRdb re-called the PCR reads with MiXCR. The repertoire holds around 710,000 distinct CDR3 sequences, with around 45% as singletons. The chain links TRBV7-2 to TRBJ2-5, with D hard to call. The receptor comes from a girl under 18 with multiple sclerosis. What was sequenced was blood. CDR3 coding DNA: TGTGCCAGCAGCCTACCACAGTTGGGCCAAGAGACCCAGTACTTC. Translating gives CASSLPQLGQETQYF.